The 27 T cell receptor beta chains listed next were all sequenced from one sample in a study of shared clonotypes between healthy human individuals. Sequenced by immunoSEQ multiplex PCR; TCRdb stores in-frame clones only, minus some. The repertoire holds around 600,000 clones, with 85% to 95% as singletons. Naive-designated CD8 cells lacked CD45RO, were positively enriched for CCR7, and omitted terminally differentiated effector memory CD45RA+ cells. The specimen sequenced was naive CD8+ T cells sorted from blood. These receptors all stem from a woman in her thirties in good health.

CDR3 coding DNA: TGTGCCAGTAGTATCAGTAAGCCCTCTGGGGCCAACGTCCTGACTTTC. Translation: CASSISKPSGANVLTF. This chain links TRBV19 with TRBJ2-6; D unresolved. Trimming took off 3 bases at V and 0 bases at J, with 9 bases between the two ends. CDR3 length: 16 residues. Germline V gene sequence: CDR1 LNHDA, CDR2 SQIVND (reference sequence).

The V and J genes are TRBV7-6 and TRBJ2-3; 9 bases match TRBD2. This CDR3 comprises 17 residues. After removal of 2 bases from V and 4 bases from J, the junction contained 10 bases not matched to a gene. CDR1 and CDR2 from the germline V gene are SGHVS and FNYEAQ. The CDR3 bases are TGTGCCAGCAGCTTAAACCGGCTAGCGGGAAACCCAGATACGCAGTATTTT. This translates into CASSLNRLAGNPDTQYF. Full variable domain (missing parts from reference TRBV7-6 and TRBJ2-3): GAGVSQSPRYKVTKRGQDVALRCDPISGHVSLYWYRQALGQGPEFLTYFNYEAQQDKSGLPNDRFSAERPEGSISTLTIQRTEQRDSAMYRCASSLNRLAGNPDTQYFGPGTRLTVL.

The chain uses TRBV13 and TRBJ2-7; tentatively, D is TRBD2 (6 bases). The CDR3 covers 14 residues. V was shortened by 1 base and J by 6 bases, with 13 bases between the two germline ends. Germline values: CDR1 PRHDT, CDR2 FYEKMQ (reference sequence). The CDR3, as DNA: TGTGCCAGCAGCTTAGCGGGAGCGGGTCTCGAGCAGTACTTC. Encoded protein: CASSLAGAGLEQYF. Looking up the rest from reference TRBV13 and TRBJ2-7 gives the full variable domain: AAGVIQSPRHLIKEKRETATLKCYPIPRHDTVYWYQQGPGQDPQFLISFYEKMQSDKGSIPDRFSAQQFSDYHSELNMSSLELGDSALYFCASSLAGAGLEQYFGPGTRLTVT.

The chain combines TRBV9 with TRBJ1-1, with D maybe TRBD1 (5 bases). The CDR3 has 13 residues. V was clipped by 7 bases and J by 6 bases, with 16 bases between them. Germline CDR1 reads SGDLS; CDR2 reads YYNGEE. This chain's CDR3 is CASEGNAGAEAFF. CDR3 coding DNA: TGTGCCAGCGAGGGGAACGCGGGGGCTGAAGCTTTCTTT.

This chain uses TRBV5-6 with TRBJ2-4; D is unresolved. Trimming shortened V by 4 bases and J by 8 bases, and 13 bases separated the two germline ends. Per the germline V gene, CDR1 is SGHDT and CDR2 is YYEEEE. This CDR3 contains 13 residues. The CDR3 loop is CASSLGPWDIQYF. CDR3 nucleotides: TGTGCCAGCAGCCTCGGACCTTGGGACATTCAGTACTTC.

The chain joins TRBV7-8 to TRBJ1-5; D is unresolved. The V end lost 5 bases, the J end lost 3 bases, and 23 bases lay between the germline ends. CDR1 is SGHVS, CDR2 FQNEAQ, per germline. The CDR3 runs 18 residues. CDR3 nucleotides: TGTGCCAGCAGCCTACCCCCCATGACGGGAAAGGACAATCAGCCCCAGCATTTT. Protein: CASSLPPMTGKDNQPQHF.

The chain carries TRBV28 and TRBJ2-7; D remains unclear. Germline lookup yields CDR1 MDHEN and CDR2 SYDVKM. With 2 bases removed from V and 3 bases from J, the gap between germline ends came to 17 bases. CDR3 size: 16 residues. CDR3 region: CASSLGRSSANYEQYF. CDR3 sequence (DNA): TGTGCCAGCAGTTTAGGGCGGTCCAGCGCAAACTACGAGCAGTACTTC.

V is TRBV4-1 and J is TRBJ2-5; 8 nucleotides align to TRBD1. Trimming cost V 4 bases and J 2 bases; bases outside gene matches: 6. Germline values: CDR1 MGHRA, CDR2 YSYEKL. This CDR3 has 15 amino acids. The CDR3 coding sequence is TGCGCCAGCAGCCGGGTCCAGGGGGCTCAAGAGACCCAGTACTTC. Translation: CASSRVQGAQETQYF.

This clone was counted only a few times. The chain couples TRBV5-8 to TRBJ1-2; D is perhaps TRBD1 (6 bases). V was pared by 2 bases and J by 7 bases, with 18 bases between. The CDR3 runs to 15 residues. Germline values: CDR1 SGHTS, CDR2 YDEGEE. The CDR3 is CASSLTGSLTLGYTF. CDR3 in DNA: TGTGCCAGCAGCTTAACAGGGTCGCTCACCCTTGGCTACACCTTC.

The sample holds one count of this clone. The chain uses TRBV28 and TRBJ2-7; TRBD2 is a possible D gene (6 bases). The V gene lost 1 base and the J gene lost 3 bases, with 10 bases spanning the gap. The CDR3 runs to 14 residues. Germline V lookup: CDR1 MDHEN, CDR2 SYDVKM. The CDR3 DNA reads TGTGCCAGCAGTTTATACGGGGAGGTCTACGAGCAGTACTTC. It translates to CASSLYGEVYEQYF.

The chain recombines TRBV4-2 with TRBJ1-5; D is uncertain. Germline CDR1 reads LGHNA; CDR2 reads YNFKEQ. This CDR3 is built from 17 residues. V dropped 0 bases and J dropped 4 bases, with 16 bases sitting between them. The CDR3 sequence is CASSQDSAVRVNQPQHF. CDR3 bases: TGTGCCAGCAGCCAAGATTCGGCGGTGAGAGTAAATCAGCCCCAGCATTTT.

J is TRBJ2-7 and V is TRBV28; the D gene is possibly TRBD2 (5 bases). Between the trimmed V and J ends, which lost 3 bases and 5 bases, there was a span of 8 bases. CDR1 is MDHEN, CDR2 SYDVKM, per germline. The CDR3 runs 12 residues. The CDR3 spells CASSFVGDEQYF. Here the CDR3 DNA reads TGTGCCAGCAGTTTCGTCGGGGACGAGCAGTACTTC.

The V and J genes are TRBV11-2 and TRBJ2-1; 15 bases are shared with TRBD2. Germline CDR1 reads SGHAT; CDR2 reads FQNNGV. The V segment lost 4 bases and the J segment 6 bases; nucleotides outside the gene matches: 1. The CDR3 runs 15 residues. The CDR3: CASSWGLAGGNEQFF. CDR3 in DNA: TGTGCCAGCAGCTGGGGACTAGCGGGAGGCAATGAGCAGTTCTTC.

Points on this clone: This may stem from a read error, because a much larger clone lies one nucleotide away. CDR3 in DNA: TGTGCCAGCAGCTTAGGGAACGAGCAGTACTTC. It yields the protein CASSLGNEQYF. This chain uses TRBV13 with TRBJ2-7; D gene unclear. Germline V gene sequence: CDR1 PRHDT, CDR2 FYEKMQ (reference sequence). The CDR3 totals 11 residues. Trimming cost V 0 bases and J 5 bases, with 2 bases left between them.

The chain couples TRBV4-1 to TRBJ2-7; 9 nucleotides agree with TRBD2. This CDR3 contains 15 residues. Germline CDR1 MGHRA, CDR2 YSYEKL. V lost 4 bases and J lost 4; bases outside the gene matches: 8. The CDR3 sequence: CASSPAFSGSYEQYF. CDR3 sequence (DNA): TGCGCCAGCAGCCCAGCTTTTAGCGGGAGTTACGAGCAGTACTTC.

The CDR3 reads CASSIVSGAGGRDTQYF. CDR3 DNA sequence: TGTGCCAGCAGTATAGTTTCGGGAGCGGGAGGGCGGGATACGCAGTATTTT. The chain combines TRBV27 with TRBJ2-3; TRBD2 matches at 10 bases. This CDR3 region has 17 residues. CDR1 MNHEY and CDR2 SMNVEV come from the germline V gene (reference sequence). V shed 5 bases and J 6 bases; nucleotides not matched to a gene: 14.

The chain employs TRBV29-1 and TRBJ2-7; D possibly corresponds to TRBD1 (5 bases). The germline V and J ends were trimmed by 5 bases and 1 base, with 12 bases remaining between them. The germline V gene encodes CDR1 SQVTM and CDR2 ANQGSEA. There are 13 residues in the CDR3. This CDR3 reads CSVTGGRSYEQYF. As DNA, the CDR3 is TGCAGCGTTACAGGCGGACGTTCCTACGAGCAGTACTTC.

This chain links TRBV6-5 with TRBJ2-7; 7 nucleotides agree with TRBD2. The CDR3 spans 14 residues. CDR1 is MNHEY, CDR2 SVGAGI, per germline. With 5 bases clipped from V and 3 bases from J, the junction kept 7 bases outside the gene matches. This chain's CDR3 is CASSNAGEDYEQYF. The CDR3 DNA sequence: TGTGCCAGCAGTAATGCGGGAGAGGACTACGAGCAGTACTTC.

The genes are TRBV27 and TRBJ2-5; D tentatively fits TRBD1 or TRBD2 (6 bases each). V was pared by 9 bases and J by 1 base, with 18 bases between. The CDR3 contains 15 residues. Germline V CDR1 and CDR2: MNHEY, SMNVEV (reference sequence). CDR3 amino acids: CARGGAGVSQETQYF. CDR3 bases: TGTGCCAGGGGCGGGGCAGGGGTAAGCCAAGAGACCCAGTACTTC.

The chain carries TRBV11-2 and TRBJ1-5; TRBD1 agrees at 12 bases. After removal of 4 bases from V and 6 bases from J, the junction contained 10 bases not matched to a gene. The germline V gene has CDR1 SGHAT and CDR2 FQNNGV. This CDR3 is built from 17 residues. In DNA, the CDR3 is TGTGCCAGCAGCTCCGGGACAGGGGGCCCACAGGGTCAGCCCCAGCATTTT. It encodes CASSSGTGGPQGQPQHF.

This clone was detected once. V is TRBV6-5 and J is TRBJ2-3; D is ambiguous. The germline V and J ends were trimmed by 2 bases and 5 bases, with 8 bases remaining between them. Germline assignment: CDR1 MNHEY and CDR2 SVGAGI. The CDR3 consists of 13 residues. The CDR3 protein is CASSYGPRDTQYF. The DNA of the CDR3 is TGTGCCAGCAGTTACGGGCCGAGAGATACGCAGTATTTT.

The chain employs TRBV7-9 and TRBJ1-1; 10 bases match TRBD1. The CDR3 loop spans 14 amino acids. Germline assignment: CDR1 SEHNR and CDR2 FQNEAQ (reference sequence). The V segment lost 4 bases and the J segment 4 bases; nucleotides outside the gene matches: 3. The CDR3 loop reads CASSSRDRGTEAFF. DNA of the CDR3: TGTGCCAGCAGCTCCCGGGACAGGGGCACTGAAGCTTTCTTT.

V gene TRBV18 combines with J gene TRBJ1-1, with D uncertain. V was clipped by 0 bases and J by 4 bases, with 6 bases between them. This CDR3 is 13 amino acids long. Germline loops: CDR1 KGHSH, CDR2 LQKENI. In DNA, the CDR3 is TGTGCCAGCTCACCACCGGAGGGCACTGAAGCTTTCTTT. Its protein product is CASSPPEGTEAFF.

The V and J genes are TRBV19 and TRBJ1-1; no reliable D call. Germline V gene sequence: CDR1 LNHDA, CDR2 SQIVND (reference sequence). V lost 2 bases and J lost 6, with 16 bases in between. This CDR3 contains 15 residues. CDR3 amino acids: CASSILGITAAEAFF. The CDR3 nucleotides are TGTGCCAGTAGTATACTCGGGATCACGGCAGCTGAAGCTTTCTTT.

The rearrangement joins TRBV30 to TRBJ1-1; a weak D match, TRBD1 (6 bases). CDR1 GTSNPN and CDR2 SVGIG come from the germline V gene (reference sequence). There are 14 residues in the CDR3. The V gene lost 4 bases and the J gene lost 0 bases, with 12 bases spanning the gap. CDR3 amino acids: CAWKIRGMNTEAFF. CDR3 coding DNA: TGTGCCTGGAAAATCAGGGGAATGAACACTGAAGCTTTCTTT.

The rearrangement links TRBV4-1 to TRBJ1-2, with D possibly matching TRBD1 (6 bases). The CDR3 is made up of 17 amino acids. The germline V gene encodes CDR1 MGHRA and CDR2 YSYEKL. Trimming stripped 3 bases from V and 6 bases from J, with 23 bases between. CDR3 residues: CASSQGQWTVSPDGYTF. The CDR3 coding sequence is TGCGCCAGCAGCCAGGGACAATGGACGGTATCTCCTGATGGCTACACCTTC.

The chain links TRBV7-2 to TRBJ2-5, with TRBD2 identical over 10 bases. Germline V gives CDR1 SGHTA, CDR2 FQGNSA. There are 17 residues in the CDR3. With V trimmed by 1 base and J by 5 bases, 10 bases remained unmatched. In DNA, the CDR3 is TGTGCCAGCAGCTTAGTCCCAGCGGGAGGGCCCGGGGAGACCCAGTACTTC. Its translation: CASSLVPAGGPGETQYF.